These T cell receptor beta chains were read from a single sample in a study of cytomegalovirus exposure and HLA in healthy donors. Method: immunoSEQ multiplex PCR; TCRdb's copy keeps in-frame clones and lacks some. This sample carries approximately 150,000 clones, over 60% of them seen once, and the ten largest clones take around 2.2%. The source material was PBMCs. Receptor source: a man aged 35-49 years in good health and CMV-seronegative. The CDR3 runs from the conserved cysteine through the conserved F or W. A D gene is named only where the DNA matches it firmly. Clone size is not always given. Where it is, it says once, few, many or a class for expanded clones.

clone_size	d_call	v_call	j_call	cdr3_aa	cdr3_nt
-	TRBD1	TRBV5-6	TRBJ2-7	CASSLGGTGSYEQYF	TGTGCCAGCAGCTTGGGAGGGACAGGGTCCTACGAGCAGTACTTC
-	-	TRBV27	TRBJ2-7	CASSFSGGGYLYEQYF	TGTGCCAGCAGTTTCTCTGGGGGAGGATACCTCTACGAGCAGTACTTC
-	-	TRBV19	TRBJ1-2	CASTEEGGYTF	TGTGCCAGTACGGAAGAGGGCGGCTACACCTTC
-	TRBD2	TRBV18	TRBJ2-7	CASSPMTSGTYEQYF	TGTGCCAGCTCACCAATGACTAGCGGTACTTACGAGCAGTACTTC
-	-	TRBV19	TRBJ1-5	CASSKEGMNNQPQHF	TGTGCCAGTAGTAAGGAGGGGATGAACAATCAGCCCCAGCATTTT
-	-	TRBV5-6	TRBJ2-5	CASSLDYRRVETQYF	TGTGCCAGCAGCTTGGACTACAGGAGGGTAGAGACCCAGTACTTC
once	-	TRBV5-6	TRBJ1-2	CASSLAAGWGYTF	TGTGCCAGCAGCTTGGCTGCCGGGTGGGGCTACACCTTC
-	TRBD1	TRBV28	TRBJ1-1	CASSFLGRGLSTEAFF	TGTGCCAGCAGTTTTCTGGGCAGGGGGCTTAGTACTGAAGCTTTCTTT
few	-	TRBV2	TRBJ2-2	CASTETVTGELFF	TGTGCCAGCACCGAAACAGTCACCGGGGAGCTGTTTTTT
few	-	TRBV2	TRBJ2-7	CASSGLQLGYEQYF	TGTGCCAGCAGTGGGTTACAGTTGGGCTACGAGCAGTACTTC
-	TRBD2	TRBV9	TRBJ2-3	CASSVSSGHTDTQYF	TGTGCCAGCAGCGTATCTAGCGGGCACACAGATACGCAGTATTTT
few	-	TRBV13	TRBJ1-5	CASSLGTGTNQPQHF	TGTGCCAGCAGCTTAGGTACAGGGACGAATCAGCCCCAGCATTTT
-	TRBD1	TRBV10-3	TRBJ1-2	CAISTGQGGDTF	TGTGCCATCAGCACGGGACAGGGGGGCGACACCTTC
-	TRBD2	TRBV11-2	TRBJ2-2	CASSLDFRGLAGSMIGELFF	TGTGCCAGCAGCTTAGATTTCCGTGGGCTAGCGGGTTCCATGATCGGGGAGCTGTTTTTT
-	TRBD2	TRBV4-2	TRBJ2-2	CASSTAWAGGQVGELFF	TGTGCCAGCAGCACGGCGTGGGCGGGGGGGCAGGTCGGGGAGCTGTTTTTT
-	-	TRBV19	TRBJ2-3	CASRQLSTDTQYF	TGTGCCAGTAGACAGCTCAGCACAGATACGCAGTATTTT
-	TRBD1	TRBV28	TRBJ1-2	CASSVLGTANYGYTF	TGTGCCAGCAGCGTTTTGGGGACAGCTAACTATGGCTACACCTTC
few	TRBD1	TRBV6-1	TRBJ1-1	CASSELTGVGTEAFF	TGTGCCAGCAGTGAATTGACAGGGGTAGGCACTGAAGCTTTCTTT
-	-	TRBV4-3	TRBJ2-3	CASSQVGATQYF	TGCGCCAGCAGCCAAGTGGGAGCTACGCAGTATTTT
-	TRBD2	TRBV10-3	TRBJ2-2	CAISAMTSGGLTGELFF	TGTGCCATCAGTGCGATGACTAGCGGGGGGTTGACCGGGGAGCTGTTTTTT